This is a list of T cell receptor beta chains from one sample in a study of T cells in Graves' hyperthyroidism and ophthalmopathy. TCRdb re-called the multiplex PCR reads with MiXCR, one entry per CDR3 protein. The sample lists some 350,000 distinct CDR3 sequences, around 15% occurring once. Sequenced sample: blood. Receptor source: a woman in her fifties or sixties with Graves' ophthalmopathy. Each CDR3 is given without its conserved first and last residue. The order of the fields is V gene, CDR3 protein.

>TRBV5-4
ASSLDATDTQY
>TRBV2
ASSRQAGNTEAF
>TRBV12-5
ASGPAGHYTEAF
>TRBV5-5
ASSYSRRDEKNIQY
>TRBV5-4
ASSGTSGAGDNEQF
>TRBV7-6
ASSLKPASGLGTGELF
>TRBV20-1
SPRGAQGTEAF
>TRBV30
AWKTKRGSPLH
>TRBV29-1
SVLPPGNEQY
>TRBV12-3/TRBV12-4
ASSRDRAFEKLF
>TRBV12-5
ASGFNPGQGIDEQF
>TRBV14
ASRKTLLNNEKLF
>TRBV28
ASSFMTGTHEQY
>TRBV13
ASSPRGGEAF
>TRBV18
ASSTGTNYEQY
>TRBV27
ASSRDSLNEQF
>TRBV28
ASSFEDDNEQF
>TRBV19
ASSRAGGDSPLH
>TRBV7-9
ASSGYGTSGSPRGPYNEQF
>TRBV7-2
ASSPSTGLIVRTGELF
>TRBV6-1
ASSGDRGPKTQY
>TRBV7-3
ASSKGQGGSPLH
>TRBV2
ASNDPGVTGGGETQY
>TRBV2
ASILRLTGANYGYT
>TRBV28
ASSFRDAGGYT
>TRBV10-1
ASSDRSGANTGELF
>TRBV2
ASSVERPSGNTIY